Below are 32 T cell receptor beta chains sequenced from a single sample in a study of CD8 T cells in ankylosing spondylitis. Study-level findings and limits: What appeared characteristic of ankylosing spondylitis blood was a TCR beta motif of fewer than ten highly homologous variants.

These receptors lack a known antigen. Via MiXCR, TCRdb re-called the 5' RACE reads, giving one row per CDR3 protein. The sample carries about 500,000 distinct CDR3 sequences, approximately 11% recorded once. The sample consisted of blood, either unsorted or a sorted T cell fraction (not recorded which). All receptors derive from a male donor with ankylosing spondylitis.

In this sample, this clonotype turned up many times. The rearrangement joins TRBV20-1 to TRBJ2-5; D unclear. This CDR3 has 13 amino acids. CDR1 and CDR2 from the germline V gene are DFQATT and SNEGSKA (reference sequence). V was pared by 3 bases and J by 5 bases, with 13 bases between. The CDR3, as DNA: TGCAGTGCTAGCATCACTCTTGGGGAGACCCAGTACTTC. Protein sequence: CSASITLGETQYF.

This rearrangement joins TRBV15 to TRBJ1-1; D uncertain. This CDR3 contains 13 residues. Trimming cost V 0 bases and J 6 bases, with 8 bases left between them. CDR1 LNHNV and CDR2 YYDKDF come from the germline V gene (reference sequence). Here the CDR3 reads CATSRDSGAEAFF. The CDR3 region has the DNA TGTGCCACCAGCAGAGATTCTGGGGCTGAAGCTTTCTTT.

This clonotype was seen more than once but under ten times. The chain has TRBV3-1 and TRBJ2-1; TRBD1 agrees at 9 bases. Germline V CDR1 and CDR2: LGHDT, YNNKEL (reference sequence). Trimming at V came to 1 base and at J to 16 bases, leaving 2 bases not matched to a gene. This CDR3 is 11 amino acids long. The CDR3: CASSQGTGVFF. In nucleotides, the CDR3 is TGTGCCAGCAGCCAAGGGACAGGGGTATTCTTC.

This clonotype showed up just a few times. The rearrangement uses TRBV29-1 and TRBJ2-1; 9 bases map to TRBD1. The CDR3 has 13 residues. Germline V gives CDR1 SQVTM, CDR2 ANQGSEA. V was pared by 6 bases and J by 7 bases, with 7 bases of the junction left unmatched. The CDR3 DNA is TGCAGCGTGATAAAACAGGGGGCAAATGAGCAGTTCTTC. As protein: CSVIKQGANEQFF.

The rearrangement joins TRBV7-9 to TRBJ1-6; no reliable D call. The CDR3 has 14 amino acids. Germline CDR1 is SEHNR and CDR2 is FQNEAQ (reference sequence). V was shortened by 5 bases and J by 8 bases, with 13 bases between the two germline ends. This chain's CDR3 is CASSDGYLDSPLHF. The CDR3 DNA sequence: TGTGCCAGCAGCGACGGGTATTTGGATTCACCCCTCCACTTT.

The DNA of the CDR3 is TGCGCCAGCAGCCAAGATTCAGGGAGGGAGACCCAGTACTTC. Translation: CASSQDSGRETQYF. This chain uses TRBV4-1 with TRBJ2-5, with D maybe TRBD2 (6 bases). Germline V CDR1 and CDR2: MGHRA, YSYEKL. Trimming removed 0 bases at V and 5 bases at J, with 10 bases between. This CDR3 has 14 residues.

In its sample, this clonotype was seen a few times. The chain joins TRBV20-1 to TRBJ2-5; either TRBD1 or TRBD2 may fit D (5 bases each). Per germline, CDR1 DFQATT and CDR2 SNEGSKA (reference sequence). CDR3 length equals 15 residues. Trimming shortened V by 0 bases and J by 5 bases, and 16 bases separated the two germline ends. CDR3 sequence: CSARDTGSGIETQYF. The CDR3, as DNA: TGCAGTGCTAGAGATACAGGCTCGGGGATCGAGACCCAGTACTTC.

The chain carries TRBV5-6 and TRBJ2-3; D is unclear. The germline V gene has CDR1 SGHDT and CDR2 YYEEEE. Trimming removed 2 bases from V and 0 bases from J, with 13 bases in between. The CDR3 runs 16 residues. CDR3 loop: CASSFSYLSSTDTQYF. In DNA form, the CDR3 reads TGTGCCAGCAGCTTCTCTTACCTCTCTAGCACAGATACGCAGTATTTT.

The chain is built from TRBV5-6 and TRBJ2-1; 8 bases match TRBD2. Trimming at V came to 1 base and at J to 10 bases, leaving 7 bases not matched to a gene. This CDR3 spans 14 amino acids. Germline CDR1 reads SGHDT; CDR2 reads YYEEEE. In DNA, the CDR3 is TGTGCCAGCAGCTTGCGATCTAGCGGGCAAGAGCAGTTCTTC. Its protein is CASSLRSSGQEQFF.

Many counts were recorded for this clonotype. The chain joins TRBV27 to TRBJ1-1; D not certain. Germline lookup yields CDR1 MNHEY and CDR2 SMNVEV (reference sequence). The CDR3 length is 14 residues. V lost 0 bases and J lost 7, with 12 bases in between. Here the CDR3 reads CASSLSTGGVEAFF. In nucleotides, the CDR3 is TGTGCCAGCAGTTTATCTACCGGTGGGGTTGAAGCTTTCTTT.

This clonotype was seen a few times. The rearrangement uses TRBV27 and TRBJ1-4; D is unclear. V lost 1 base, J lost 1 base, and 10 bases lay in between. Germline CDR1 reads MNHEY; CDR2 reads SMNVEV (reference sequence). CDR3 size: 16 residues. The CDR3 region has the DNA TGTGCCAGCAGTTTATTCCGCTTAGGAACTAATGAAAAACTGTTTTTT. As protein: CASSLFRLGTNEKLFF.

This clonotype showed up just a few times. The J gene is TRBJ2-1, the V gene TRBV12-5; 10 bases match TRBD2. CDR1 is LGHNT, CDR2 FRNRAP, per germline. The junction had 8 bases not matched to a gene; V was cut back by 1 base and J by 2 bases. The CDR3 is 18 amino acids. CDR3 loop: CASGLASGTSATYNEQFF. The CDR3 DNA reads TGTGCTAGTGGTTTGGCTAGCGGGACTAGCGCAACCTACAATGAGCAGTTCTTC.

V is TRBV10-3 and J is TRBJ1-4; TRBD1 aligns across 9 bases. CDR3 length: 16 residues. V lost 2 bases to trimming and J lost 5 bases; unmatched junction nucleotides: 6. The germline V gene has CDR1 ENHRY and CDR2 SYGVKD. The DNA for the CDR3 is TGTGCCATCAGTGAGGAAGGAGGGACAGGGAATGAAAAACTGTTTTTT. Its protein is CAISEEGGTGNEKLFF.

The chain uses TRBV7-8 and TRBJ1-1, with 9 bases lining up with TRBD1. V lost 5 bases to trimming and J lost 7 bases; unmatched junction nucleotides: 8. In germline, CDR1 is SGHVS, CDR2 FQNEAQ. The CDR3 sequence is 14 residues long. In DNA, the CDR3 is TGTGCCAGCAGCCTTGACAGGGGGTCTAGTGAAGCTTTCTTT. Its protein is CASSLDRGSSEAFF.

The chain is built from TRBV15 and TRBJ2-2; D gene unclear. The germline V and J ends were trimmed by 1 base and 4 bases, with 10 bases remaining between them. Germline CDR1 reads LNHNV; CDR2 reads YYDKDF (reference sequence). The CDR3 runs to 15 residues. The CDR3, as DNA: TGTGCCACCAGCAGAGGAACGACTCGCACCGGGGAGCTGTTTTTT. Translated: CATSRGTTRTGELFF.

The chain uses TRBV12-3 or TRBV12-4 and TRBJ1-4; D perhaps matches TRBD1 (5 bases). The germline V and J ends were trimmed by 3 bases and 5 bases, with 10 bases remaining between them. This CDR3 contains 14 residues. CDR3 coding DNA: TGTGCCAGCAGTTTTTCAGGGTCGAATGAAAAACTGTTTTTT. It specifies CASSFSGSNEKLFF.

This clonotype has a handful of counts. One junction end disagrees with the germline gene, perhaps due to a read error. V and J are TRBV5-1 and TRBJ2-5; D is undetermined. CDR1 and CDR2 (germline): SGHRS, YFSETQ. The CDR3 runs 14 residues. CDR3 residues: CASSPLARQDTQYF. The DNA for the CDR3 is TGCGCCAGCAGCCCCTTAGCACGTCAAGATACCCAGTACTTC.

Only a few counts were recorded for this clonotype. CDR3 sequence reads: CASGLRLAGNNEQFF. CDR3 DNA: TGCGCCAGCGGCCTCCGACTAGCAGGAAACAATGAGCAGTTCTTC. The chain has TRBV5-1 and TRBJ2-1, with 7 bases fitting TRBD2. The CDR3 length is 15 residues. The ends lost 7 bases at V and 5 bases at J; junction bases unmatched: 12. CDR1 SGHRS and CDR2 YFSETQ come from the germline V gene.

The chain couples TRBV5-4 to TRBJ2-3; tentatively, D is TRBD2 (6 bases). This CDR3 spans 15 amino acids. The germline CDR1 and CDR2 sequences are SGHNT and YYREEE (reference sequence). V gave up 1 base and J gave up 5 bases, with 14 bases separating them. CDR3 DNA: TGTGCCAGCAGCTTGTCCGGGACTCCAAGAGATACGCAGTATTTT. Translated, it gives CASSLSGTPRDTQYF. The variable domain in full, with the rest retrieved from reference TRBV5-4 and TRBJ2-3, is ETGVTQSPTHLIKTRGQQVTLRCSSQSGHNTVSWYQQALGQGPQFIFQYYREEENGRGNFPPRFSGLQFPNYSSELNVNALELDDSALYLCASSLSGTPRDTQYFGPGTRLTVL.

V and J are TRBV24-1 and TRBJ2-2; D is possibly TRBD2 (5 bases). V dropped 8 bases and J dropped 5 bases, with 17 bases sitting between them. The CDR3 length is 15 residues. CDR1 and CDR2 (germline): KGHDR, SFDVKD. Here the CDR3 reads CATMTSEGETGELFF. The CDR3 coding sequence is TGTGCCACCATGACCAGCGAGGGTGAGACCGGGGAGCTGTTTTTT.

A few counts support this clonotype. The rearrangement uses TRBV4-1 and TRBJ1-6; 10 bases line up with TRBD1. Germline CDR1 and CDR2: MGHRA and YSYEKL. V was clipped by 1 base and J by 7 bases; unmatched bases: 1. This CDR3 contains 15 residues. CDR3 loop: CASSQAGQGNSPLHF. As DNA, the CDR3 is TGCGCCAGCAGCCAAGCGGGACAGGGGAATTCACCCCTCCACTTT.

The CDR3, as DNA: TGTGCCAGCAGTTTTGGACTAGCGGGAGCCGCCTCCTACAATGAGCAGTTCTTC. Its translation: CASSFGLAGAASYNEQFF. V and J are TRBV27 and TRBJ2-1; 13 nucleotides align to TRBD2. CDR3 length equals 18 residues. V shed 3 bases, J shed 0 bases, and the junction held 5 bases outside the gene matches. Germline CDR1 and CDR2: MNHEY and SMNVEV (reference sequence).

V usage is TRBV7-9 and J usage is TRBJ2-3, with 7 bases aligning to TRBD2. Germline CDR1 reads SEHNR; CDR2 reads FQNEAQ (reference sequence). The CDR3 has 14 amino acids. V lost 3 bases and J lost 6; bases outside the gene matches: 6. The CDR3 nucleotides are TGTGCCAGCAGCTTCGACGGGAGGTCGGATACGCAGTATTTT. It codes for CASSFDGRSDTQYF.

This rearrangement joins TRBV11-3 to TRBJ2-1; 8 bases align to TRBD2. J gave up 4 bases and V 7 bases, and 9 bases lay outside the gene matches. Germline V lookup: CDR1 SGHNT, CDR2 YENEEA. CDR3 length: 15 residues. CDR3 sequence reads: CASNRGASGYNEQFF. CDR3 sequence (DNA): TGTGCCAGCAACCGCGGCGCTAGCGGGTACAATGAGCAGTTCTTC.

The chain has TRBV24-1 and TRBJ2-1, with D possibly being TRBD1 or TRBD2 (5 bases each). Germline V gene sequence: CDR1 KGHDR, CDR2 SFDVKD. Trimming cost V 2 bases and J 4 bases, with 8 bases left between them. The CDR3 runs 14 residues. The CDR3 sequence: CATSDSGRYNEQFF. The CDR3 DNA reads as TGTGCCACCAGTGATTCGGGACGTTACAATGAGCAGTTCTTC.

This clonotype appeared many times. The chain uses TRBV20-1 and TRBJ2-5; 11 positions agree with TRBD1. This CDR3 contains 13 residues. Germline CDR1 DFQATT, CDR2 SNEGSKA (reference sequence). V dropped 5 bases and J dropped 5; count of bases not matched to a gene: 4. The DNA for the CDR3 is TGCAGTGCTGGTGGACAGGGGGCTGAGACCCAGTACTTC. This gives the protein CSAGGQGAETQYF.

The rearrangement joins TRBV23-1 to TRBJ1-6, with 9 bases lining up with TRBD1. TRBV23-1 is known as an ORF, though its function is uncertain. This CDR3 has 16 residues. V shed 0 bases, J shed 5 bases, and the junction held 2 bases outside the gene matches. The CDR3 DNA is TGCGCCAGCAGTCAATCGCGGGACAGGGATAATTCACCCCTCCACTTT. This translates into CASSQSRDRDNSPLHF.

This chain joins TRBV3-1 and TRBJ1-3, with TRBD1 as a possible D gene (6 bases). V was trimmed by 4 bases and J by 4 bases, leaving 14 bases between them. Germline loops: CDR1 LGHDT, CDR2 YNNKEL (reference sequence). The CDR3 contains 15 residues. The CDR3 is CASSPLRGGGNTIYF. CDR3 sequence (DNA): TGTGCCAGCAGCCCATTACGCGGGGGCGGAAACACCATATATTTT.

V is TRBV19 and J is TRBJ1-1, with 8 bases aligning to TRBD1. The V gene's germline CDR1 is LNHDA and CDR2 SQIVND (reference sequence). There are 14 residues in the CDR3. V shed 4 bases and J 3 bases; nucleotides not matched to a gene: 4. The CDR3 coding sequence is TGTGCCAGTAGTACGTACAGGGGGGACACTGAAGCTTTCTTT. Translating it yields CASSTYRGDTEAFF. The variable domain in full, with the rest retrieved from reference TRBV19 and TRBJ1-1, is DGGITQSPKYLFRKEGQNVTLSCEQNLNHDAMYWYRQDPGQGLRLIYYSQIVNDFQKGDIAEGYSVSREKKESFPLTVTSAQKNPTAFYLCASSTYRGDTEAFFGQGTRLTVV.

This clonotype was detected many times. The rearrangement uses TRBV7-2 and TRBJ1-2; 7 nucleotides line up with TRBD1. The V gene end was trimmed by 4 bases and the J gene end by 8 bases; junction bases not matched to a gene: 4. The CDR3 sequence is 12 residues long. Germline CDR1 and CDR2: SGHTA and FQGNSA. CDR3 DNA sequence: TGTGCCAGCAGCTGGACAGGTGGCGGCTACACCTTC. It specifies CASSWTGGGYTF. The full variable domain, in which reference TRBV7-2 and TRBJ1-2 provide the parts outside the CDR3, is GAGVSQSPSNKVTEKGKDVELRCDPISGHTALYWYRQSLGQGLEFLIYFQGNSAPDKSGLPSDRFSAERTGGSVSTLTIQRTQQEDSAVYLCASSWTGGGYTFGSGTRLTVV.

V is TRBV6-1 and J is TRBJ2-5; D gene ambiguous. The CDR3 runs to 13 residues. CDR1 and CDR2 (germline): MNHNS, SASEGT. V dropped 1 base and J dropped 2 bases, with 5 bases sitting between them. The CDR3 sequence: CASSEDGQETQYF. The CDR3 coding sequence is TGTGCCAGCAGTGAAGACGGGCAAGAGACCCAGTACTTC.

This clonotype was seen a handful of times. The V gene is TRBV5-1, the J gene TRBJ2-7; D is unresolved. V dropped 4 bases and J dropped 0 bases, with 17 bases sitting between them. The CDR3 contains 16 residues. Germline CDR1 SGHRS, CDR2 YFSETQ. CDR3: CASSPQSRLPSYEQYV. CDR3 sequence (DNA): TGCGCCAGCAGCCCACAGAGCAGATTACCCTCCTACGAGCAGTACGTC.